The source of this TCR beta chain is a study of high-grade serous ovarian cancer treatment subgroups. Turning to the study itself: On average, approximately 14,000 reads and 6,000 to 8,000 unique TCR beta rearrangements were obtained per sample.

CDR1 is SGHVS and CDR2 is FNYEAQ in the germline V gene. V lost 1 base, J lost 5 bases, and 8 bases stayed unmatched. This CDR3 comprises 16 residues. Study outcomes and limitations: Higher neoantigen levels went with greater TCR clonal relatedness.

The tumor samples were collected prior to definitive surgery or chemotherapy. In the case of this clone: Its antigen is still unknown.

TCRdb's table, derived via immunoSEQ multiplex PCR, lists solely in-frame clones and lacks some. The sample records more than 4,500 clones, around 66% being singletons. V is TRBV7-6 and J is TRBJ2-3, with 8 bases that match TRBD2. The material sequenced was tumor tissue. This TCR came from a human donor with high-grade serous ovarian cancer. Here the CDR3 reads CASSLDIAGGLDTQYF. Here the CDR3 DNA reads TGTGCCAGCAGCTTAGACATCGCGGGGGGCCTAGATACGCAGTATTTT.